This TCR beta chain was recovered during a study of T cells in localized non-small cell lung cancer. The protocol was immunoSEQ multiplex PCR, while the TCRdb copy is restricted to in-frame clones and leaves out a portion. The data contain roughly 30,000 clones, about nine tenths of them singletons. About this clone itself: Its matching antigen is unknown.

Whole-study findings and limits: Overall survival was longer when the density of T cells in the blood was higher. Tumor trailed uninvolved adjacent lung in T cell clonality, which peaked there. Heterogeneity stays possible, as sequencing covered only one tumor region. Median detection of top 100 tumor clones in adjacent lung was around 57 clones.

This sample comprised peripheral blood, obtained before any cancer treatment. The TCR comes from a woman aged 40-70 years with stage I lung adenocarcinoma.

CDR3 DNA: TGCGCCAGCAGCTTGGAAGCAGGTTGGGATGAGCAGTTCTTC. Translating gives CASSLEAGWDEQFF. The chain links TRBV5-1 to TRBJ2-1; D is undetermined. The CDR3 length is 14 residues. Germline V gene lookup returns CDR1 SGHRS and CDR2 YFSETQ. The V and J ends lost 0 bases and 8 bases respectively, with 12 bases between them.